This T cell receptor beta chain was sequenced during a study of cytomegalovirus exposure and HLA in healthy donors (dated 2017 in TCRdb). Context from the whole study: An earlier analysis of some 500 of the donors reported 250 to 300 Gb of sequence data and about 100 million unique TCR beta sequences from some 180 million T cells. An early release covering about 600 HLA-typed donors comprised approximately 300 gigabases of sequencing data and tens of millions of unique TCR sequences. Among the roughly 400 genotyped donors, roughly 80% belonged to the genetic ancestry cluster associated with self-reported Caucasian donors. The study was designed to test whether signatures of past pathogen exposure could be identified by cataloging public T cell receptors. The study used immunosequencing to profile the T cell repertoires of hundreds of subjects and linked those repertoires to cytomegalovirus serostatus. Along with the approximately 700-subject first cohort, a separate validation cohort of roughly 110 different subjects was used. High-throughput TCR immunosequencing, statistical association of individual TCRs with disease status, and machine learning were combined to predict cytomegalovirus infection status. A later analysis re-analyzed previously published TCR beta repertoires from roughly 690 donors and added high-resolution HLA genotyping to study TCR occurrence patterns. Rather than drawing on any new phenotypic data, the later analysis identified candidate immune exposures from TCR beta sequences and the way those sequences occurred across donors. An earlier analysis of 587 of the donors used high-throughput TCR beta sequencing to judge whether each TCR beta V gene segment behaved as functional or pseudogenic. Alongside the repertoire data, information on donor age, sex, ethnicity and CMV serostatus was compiled. A later genetic analysis took genome-wide SNP genotypes for about three fifths of the roughly 700 donors and used that subset as a discovery cohort. All discovery cohort repertoires had been generated on a single sequencing platform. Class I and class II HLA loci were covered by the typing at four-digit resolution. Typing coverage differed by locus: A, B, C, DRB1 and DQB1 were typed in about 620-640 donors, DQA1 in approximately 520, DPA1 in 600 to 610, and DPB1 in 450 to 480. Because of strong linkage in the cohort, 5 or 6 DR-DQ haplotypes were treated as single units for association and clustering. Among some 400 genotyped donors of the cohort, an average of approximately 200,000 unique TCR beta nucleotide sequences was sequenced per donor, of which about 18% were non-productive.

What the research found in general, with its limitations: A later genetic analysis reported fewer N-insertions in productive TCRs among donors in an Asian-associated ancestry cluster than the roughly 650-donor mean. When HLA alleles, especially DR and DQ, strongly co-occurred, attributing TCR associations to individual alleles was difficult. In a later genetic analysis, a missense DCLRE1C variant was associated with V-gene and J-gene trimming of TCR beta chains, and the association was replicated in an independent cohort. Immune exposure information for the cohort was limited to CMV serostatus. Some IMGT-functional V segments, including TRBV6-2 and TRBV6-3, could not be told apart with the 87-base-pair reads, so those segments were excluded. Several of the top co-occurrence clusters appeared to be linked to parvovirus B19, influenza, CMV and Epstein-Barr virus, according to a later analysis. In vitro tests confirmed that a few of the cytomegalovirus-associated TCR beta chains recognize cytomegalovirus antigens. In an earlier analysis of more than 500 of the donors, most TCR beta V segments appeared in productive rearrangements about 87% or about 30% of the time, broadly matching IMGT annotations. Sequencing depth was assumed to be roughly uniform across donors in the presence/absence analyses, though that assumption may not hold. A further reported finding was that TCR beta sequences accurately predicted the HLA-A and HLA-B alleles for most subjects in the first cohort. The sequencing pipeline was judged likely to have produced a cluster of highly shared sequence variants as a technical artifact. The classifier was reported to diagnose cytomegalovirus status with high specificity and sensitivity in both the original cohort and the validation cohort. Across donors, most TCR sequences were observed very rarely, whereas some public TCRs were present in many individuals. Specific HLA alleles were associated with over 15,000 TCR beta sequences at a false discovery rate of 0.05 in a later analysis. Because HLA typing was unavailable for some donors at each locus, only the typed subset was used in association tests. Correlated functional status among segregating V segments might reflect linkage disequilibrium, but an unknown experimental factor could not be ruled out. A total of roughly 160 TCR beta chains were listed by the study as associated with cytomegalovirus. Because counts were too low, about 17 rarely observed V segments, including chromosome 9 orphons, were excluded from the earlier analysis of 587 of the donors. This cohort had only TCR beta chains sequenced, and the lack of alpha or paired-chain data limited which features could be detected. The authors suggested that the approach could potentially be extended to other disease states and immunological phenotypes. In a later analysis, TCR association rates were found to vary across HLA loci, with the most associated TCRs seen for DRB1 alleles and the fewest for HLA-C alleles. In a later analysis, HLA-associated TCR beta chains were found to be more clonally expanded and to have lower generation probabilities than equally common non-associated chains. A later analysis found that most CMV-associated TCR beta chains appeared HLA-restricted, with HLA associations seemingly driven largely by CMV exposure.

From the cysteine through the phenylalanine, the CDR3 covers 15 amino acids. Left in the record is the CDR3 DNA by itself, 45 bases read in frame from the first base. The germline V gene yields MNHNS for CDR1 and SASEGT for CDR2. Germline trimming: 6 bases from V, 0 bases from J; junction bases outside gene matches: 4. Notes on this clone: Its antigen is currently not known. No qualities accompany the bases; no much larger clone lies one base away.

Libraries came from the immunoSEQ multiplex PCR assay. A mixture of 60 forward primers for TCR Vbeta segments and 13 reverse primers for TCR Jbeta segments was used in the multiplex PCR. A multiplex PCR assay on genomic DNA amplified the CDR3 region of rearranged TCR beta genes. On the Illumina HiSeq System, the amplified TCR beta libraries were sequenced as 87-base-pair reads. Turning to the authors' computational methods: Across the roughly 640 repertoires, a later analysis counted 80 million or so unique TCR beta chains, around 11 million of which were shared by at least two donors. Raw reads were error-corrected and collapsed into unique sequences with a nearest-neighbor algorithm that merged closely related sequences to remove PCR and sequencing errors. CDR3 sequences were aligned to IMGT reference sequences to assign V, D and J gene segments. For a sequence to be retained, a match of at least six nucleotides to both a V gene segment and a J gene segment was required. Rearrangements were classified as productive when the CDR3 lacked stop codons and remained in frame with V and J, and all other rearrangements were classified as non-productive. Following IMGT convention, CDR3 was defined as the stretch from the second conserved V-encoded cysteine up to the conserved J-encoded phenylalanine. In an earlier analysis of approximately 590 of the donors, sequences lacking an unambiguous match to a single V gene segment were excluded. An earlier analysis of several hundred of the donors called V segments functional above 56.7% productive rearrangements and segregating when the between-donor standard deviation exceeded 5%. A statistical classification framework was built to diagnose cytomegalovirus status from the catalog of TCR beta chain sequences. In a later analysis, TCR nucleotide sequences were compared against IMGT/GENE-DB human TR gene sequences so that V and J genes could be assigned. A later analysis assigned CDR3 sequences and most-parsimonious VDJ recombination scenarios with the TCRdist pipeline. In a later analysis, every TCR beta chain was defined by the combination of its CDR3 amino acid sequence and its V-gene family, and reads without a unique V-gene family were dropped. To address suspected cross-contamination and a sequencing artifact, a later analysis removed 592 highly shared, low-generation-probability nucleotide sequences. A later analysis calculated a clonal expansion index for each public chain from normalized within-repertoire ranks of inferred template counts. In a later analysis, generation probabilities were computed with a VDJ recombination model fitted to out-of-frame rearrangements, and the resulting probabilities were checked against IGoR. In a later analysis, TCR-TCR, TCR-HLA and TCR-CMV co-occurrence was scored with hypergeometric tests, and a repertoire-size bias correction was applied to TCR pairs. In a later analysis, false discovery rates were estimated by permuting HLA or CMV assignments 20 times. In a later analysis, co-occurring TCRs were grouped using DBSCAN, and TCRdist sequence similarity was added for clustering within HLA-allele-positive subsets. Repertoires with fewer than 30,000 or more than 120,000 public chains, plus five repertoires with anomalous nucleotide sharing, were excluded from co-occurrence clustering. Here the immuneACCESS table is served through TCRdb, limited to in-frame sequences with V and J called. Missing clones are a known gap in these copies; in checked studies unresolved V genes cover under half, and the rest lacks a known reason. The V and J calls and clone size were taken over from that table, and D and trimming were inferred from the DNA. A total of 130,000 to 150,000 clones appear in this sample, around three quarters of them only once. In total, the top ten clones hold around 7% of the sample.

The cohort consisted of 600 to 700 healthy bone marrow donors. All cohort members were sampled while nominally healthy, although unrecorded immune exposures were likely present. The donor tested CMV seropositive, placing the donor among the 250 to 350 seropositive members of the cohort. A peripheral blood sample was provided by each donor, and peripheral blood mononuclear cells were used for TCR beta sequencing. The Qiagen DNeasy Blood Extraction Kit was used to extract genomic DNA from the blood cell samples. Recombination joined TRBV6-1 with TRBJ1-5, and TRBD1 matches 8 of the central bases. The material sequenced was PBMCs. The origin of this receptor is a woman aged 40 to 50 in good health and CMV-seropositive. Read as DNA, the sequence is TGTGCCAGCAGCGCAGGGGGCTATAGCAATCAGCCCCAGCATTTT. The resulting protein is CASSAGGYSNQPQHF.